This T cell receptor beta chain was identified during a study of blood T cell repertoires in COVID-19. Study as a whole: Sites in the United States, Italy and Spain provided acute and convalescent COVID-19 samples. T cells, B-cell-depleted T cells, or PBMCs supplied cDNA or gDNA.

The CDR3 is 15 amino acids. The trim removed 6 bases at V and 5 bases at J, leaving 13 bases unmatched. Germline assignment: CDR1 MNHNY and CDR2 SVGAGI (reference sequence). Authors' analysis steps: From reference gene primer amplification, estimates of nucleated cell counts were derived. Repertoires were generated with immunoSEQ multiplex PCR, while TCRdb's copy carries only in-frame clones and drops some. V and J calls and clone size are given by that table; D and trimming were obtained from the DNA. The sample shows some 240,000 clones, about 93% of them seen only once. A Seattle source enrolled patients during active infection and followed them longitudinally.

Source material: peripheral blood. The genes are TRBV6-6 and TRBJ2-7, with 7 bases identical to TRBD2. This receptor was taken from a man aged 55 to 70 with COVID-19, enrolled during active disease. The CDR3 coding sequence is TGTGCCAGCAGCAGGGACTACCTAGCAGTCGACGAGCAGTACTTC. Its translation: CASSRDYLAVDEQYF.